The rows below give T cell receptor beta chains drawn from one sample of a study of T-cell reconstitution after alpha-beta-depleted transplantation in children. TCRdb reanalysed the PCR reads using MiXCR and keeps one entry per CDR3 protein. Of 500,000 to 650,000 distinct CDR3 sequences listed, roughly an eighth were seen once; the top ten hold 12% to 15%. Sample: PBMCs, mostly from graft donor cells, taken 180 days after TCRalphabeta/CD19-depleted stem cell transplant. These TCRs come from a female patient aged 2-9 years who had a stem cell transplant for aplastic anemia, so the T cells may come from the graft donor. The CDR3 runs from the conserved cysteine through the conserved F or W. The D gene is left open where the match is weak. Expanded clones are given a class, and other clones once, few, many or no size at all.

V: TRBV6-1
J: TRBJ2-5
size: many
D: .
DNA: TGTGCCAGCAGTGGCGGGACGCCGGGGACCCAGTACTTC
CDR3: CASSGGTPGTQYF

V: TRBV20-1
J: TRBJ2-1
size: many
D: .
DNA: TGCAGTGCTAGGGGGTCCTACAATGAGCAGTTCTTC
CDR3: CSARGSYNEQFF

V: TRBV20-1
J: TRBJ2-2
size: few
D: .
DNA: TGCAGTGCTAGAGGTCGAGGGTACACCGGGGAGCTGTTTTTT
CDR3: CSARGRGYTGELFF

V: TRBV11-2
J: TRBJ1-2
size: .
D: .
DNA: TGTGCCAGCAGCTCGACCCCACTCATTGGCTACACCTTC
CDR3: CASSSTPLIGYTF

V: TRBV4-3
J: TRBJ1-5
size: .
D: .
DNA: TGCGCCAGCAGCCAAGACTCACAGCTTGGGGGCAATCAGCCCCAGCATTTT
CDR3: CASSQDSQLGGNQPQHF

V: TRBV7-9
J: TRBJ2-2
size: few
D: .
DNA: TGTGCCAGCAGCAATCTTTGGGGCGCGAACACCGGGGAGCTGTTTTTT
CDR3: CASSNLWGANTGELFF

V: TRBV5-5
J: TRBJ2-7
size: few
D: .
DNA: TGTGCCAGCAGCCCCGGACTCACGTCGGGCGAGCAGTACTTC
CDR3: CASSPGLTSGEQYF

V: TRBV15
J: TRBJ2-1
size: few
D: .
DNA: TGTGCCACCAGCAGAGATATTGGGGGGGCGCATGAGCAGTTCTTC
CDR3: CATSRDIGGAHEQFF

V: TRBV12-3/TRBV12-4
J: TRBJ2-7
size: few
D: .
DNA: TGTGCCAGCAGTTTACGGGTCCTCTACGAGCAGTACTTC
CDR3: CASSLRVLYEQYF

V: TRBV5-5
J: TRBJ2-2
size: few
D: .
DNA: TGTGCCAGCAGCTTGGGCTTTGGACAAATCTTCACCGGGGAGCTGTTTTTT
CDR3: CASSLGFGQIFTGELFF

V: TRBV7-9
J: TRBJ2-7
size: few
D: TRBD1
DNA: TGTGCCAGCAGCTTAAGGACAGGCCGAGGCGAGCAGTACTTC
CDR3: CASSLRTGRGEQYF

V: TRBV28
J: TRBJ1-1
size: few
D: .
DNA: TGTGCCAGCAGAGGCGGGGTTTACACTGAAGCTTTCTTT
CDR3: CASRGGVYTEAFF

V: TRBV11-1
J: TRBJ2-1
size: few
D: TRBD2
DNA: TGTGCCAGCAGCACGTTAGCCCCGACTAGCGGGGGTTACAATGAGCAGTTCTTC
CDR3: CASSTLAPTSGGYNEQFF

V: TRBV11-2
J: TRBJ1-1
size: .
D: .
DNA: TGTGCCAGCAGCTTAGGCCTAGGAACTGAAGCTTTCTTT
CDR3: CASSLGLGTEAFF

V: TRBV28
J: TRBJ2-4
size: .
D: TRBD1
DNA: TGTGCCAGCAGACCCTGGGACAGTAAAAACATTCAGTACTTC
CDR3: CASRPWDSKNIQYF

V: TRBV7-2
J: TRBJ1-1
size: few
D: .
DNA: TGTGCCAGCAGTTTATCCAGGACGGGAAACACTGAAGCTTTCTTT
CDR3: CASSLSRTGNTEAFF

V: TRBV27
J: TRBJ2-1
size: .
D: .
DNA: TGTGCCAGCAGAAGGGTTGGGGAGCAGTTCTTC
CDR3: CASRRVGEQFF

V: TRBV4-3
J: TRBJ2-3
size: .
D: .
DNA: TGCGCCAGCAGCCAATCCGAACGCGATTCTAGCACAGATACGCAGTATTTT
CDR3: CASSQSERDSSTDTQYF

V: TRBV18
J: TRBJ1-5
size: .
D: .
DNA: TGTGCCAGCTCACCGTCCGGGAACAATCAGCCCCAGCATTTT
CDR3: CASSPSGNNQPQHF

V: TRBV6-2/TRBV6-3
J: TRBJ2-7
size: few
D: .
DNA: TGTGCCAGCATTCCCGAGGTTGTGCGGGACTTTTCCTACGAGCAGTACTTC
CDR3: CASIPEVVRDFSYEQYF

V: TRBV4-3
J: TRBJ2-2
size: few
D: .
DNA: TGCGCCAGCAGCCAAGGGTGGGTCGGCGGGTTCGCGAACACCGGGGAGCTGTTTTTT
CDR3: CASSQGWVGGFANTGELFF

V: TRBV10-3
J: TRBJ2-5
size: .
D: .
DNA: TGTGCCATCAGTGAGTCCCAGGGTCAGGTAGTCGGAGAGACCCAGTACTTC
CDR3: CAISESQGQVVGETQYF

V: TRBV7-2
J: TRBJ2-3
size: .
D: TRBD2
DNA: TGTGCCAGCAGCTCCCAGGGTAGCGGGACCCCCCGGGATACGCAGTATTTT
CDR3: CASSSQGSGTPRDTQYF

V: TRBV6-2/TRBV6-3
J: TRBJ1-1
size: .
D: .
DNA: TGTGCCAGCAACAACCGGGACATCTACACTGAAGCTTTCTTT
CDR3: CASNNRDIYTEAFF

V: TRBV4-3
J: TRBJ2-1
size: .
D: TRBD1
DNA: TGCGCCAGCAGCCCGACAGGGGGGATTGAGCAGTTCTTC
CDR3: CASSPTGGIEQFF

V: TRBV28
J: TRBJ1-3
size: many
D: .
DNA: TGTGCCAGCAGTCACCGACAGAGCGGTGGAAACACCATATATTTT
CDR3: CASSHRQSGGNTIYF

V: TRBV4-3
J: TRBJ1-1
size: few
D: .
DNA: TGCGCCAGCAGCCAAGAGATGAGGAACACTGAAGCTTTCTTT
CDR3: CASSQEMRNTEAFF

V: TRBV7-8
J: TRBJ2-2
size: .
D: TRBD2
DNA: TGTGCCAGCAGCTGGCTAGCGGGAAACACCGGGGAGCTGTTTTTT
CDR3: CASSWLAGNTGELFF

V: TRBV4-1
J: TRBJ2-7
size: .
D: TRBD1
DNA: TGCGCCAGCAGCCAAGCCGGGACAGGGTACTACGAGCAGTACTTC
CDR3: CASSQAGTGYYEQYF

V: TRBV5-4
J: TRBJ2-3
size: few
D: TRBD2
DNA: TGTGCCAGCAGCCAGGAGGGAGGGCAGACAGATACGCAGTATTTT
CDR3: CASSQEGGQTDTQYF

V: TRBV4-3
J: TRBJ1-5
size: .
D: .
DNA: TGCGCCAGCAGCCAGACCCACAGCAATCAGCCCCAGCATTTT
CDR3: CASSQTHSNQPQHF

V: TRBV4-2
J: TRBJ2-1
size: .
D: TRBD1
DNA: TGTGCCAGCAGCCCTAGGACAGGGGAAGGTTACAATGAGCAGTTCTTC
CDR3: CASSPRTGEGYNEQFF

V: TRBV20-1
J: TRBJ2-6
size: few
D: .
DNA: TGCAGTGCTACCGGTAGGGTCGACTCTGGGGCCAACGTCCTGACTTTC
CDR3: CSATGRVDSGANVLTF

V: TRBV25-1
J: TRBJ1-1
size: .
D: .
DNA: TGTGCCAGCAGTGAATTAGGGGACACTGAAGCTTTCTTT
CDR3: CASSELGDTEAFF

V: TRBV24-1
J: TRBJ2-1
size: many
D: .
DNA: TGTGCCACGGGAACCGGGACTCAGCCATCCTACAATGAGCAGTTCTTC
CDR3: CATGTGTQPSYNEQFF

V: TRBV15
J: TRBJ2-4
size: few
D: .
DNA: TGTGCCACCAGCACCCCTGGGGGGAGGAAAAACATTCAGTACTTC
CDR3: CATSTPGGRKNIQYF

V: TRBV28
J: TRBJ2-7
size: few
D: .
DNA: TGTGCCGCCCGGCCGCAGGCGTACTCCTACGAGCAGTACTTC
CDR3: CAARPQAYSYEQYF

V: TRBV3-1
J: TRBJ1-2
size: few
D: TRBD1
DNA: TGTGCCAGCAGCGCCCGGGGACAGGGGAACTATGGCTACACCTTC
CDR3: CASSARGQGNYGYTF

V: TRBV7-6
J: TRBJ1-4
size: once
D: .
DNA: TGTGCCAGCAGACGTACCGCCGGAGGGTCTAATGAAAAACTGTTTTTT
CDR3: CASRRTAGGSNEKLFF

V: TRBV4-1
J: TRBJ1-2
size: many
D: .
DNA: TGCGCCAGCAGCCAAGACGCAGGAGGTGGCTACACCTTC
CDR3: CASSQDAGGGYTF

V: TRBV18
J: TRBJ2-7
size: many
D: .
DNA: TGTGCCAGCTCACGGAATGGACAGACCTACGAGCAGTACTTC
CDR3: CASSRNGQTYEQYF

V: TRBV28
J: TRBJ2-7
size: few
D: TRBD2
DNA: TGTGCCAGCAGTGAGCAAGCGGGAGGGCCCTGGGAGCAGTACTTC
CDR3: CASSEQAGGPWEQYF

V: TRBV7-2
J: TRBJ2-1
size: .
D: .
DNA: TGTGCCAGCAGCGAGGCCTGGACCTCCTACAATGAGCAGTTCTTC
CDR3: CASSEAWTSYNEQFF

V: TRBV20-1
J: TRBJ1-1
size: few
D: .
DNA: TGCAGTGTCCTTAGCTCGGGATTGAACACTGAAGCTTTCTTT
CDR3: CSVLSSGLNTEAFF

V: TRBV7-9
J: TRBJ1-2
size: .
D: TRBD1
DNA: TGTGCCAGCAGCTTAGGTGGCCAGGGGGCACTCTATGGCTACACCTTC
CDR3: CASSLGGQGALYGYTF

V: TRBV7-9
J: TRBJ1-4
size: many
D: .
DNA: TGTGCCAGCAGTAGGGACCCCTCGTTTTTT
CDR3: CASSRDPSFF

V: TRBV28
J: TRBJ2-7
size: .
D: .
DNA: TGTGCCAGCAGTTCCTCCCCCTACGAGCAGTACTTC
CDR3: CASSSSPYEQYF

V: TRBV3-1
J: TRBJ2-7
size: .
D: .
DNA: TGTGCCAGCAGCCAAGGGCCGGCCCCCTACGAGCAGTACTTC
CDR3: CASSQGPAPYEQYF

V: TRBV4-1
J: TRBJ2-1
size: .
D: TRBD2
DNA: TGCGCCAGCAGCCCGGCGAGTAGCGGGATTAGGAATGAGCAGTTCTTC
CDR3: CASSPASSGIRNEQFF

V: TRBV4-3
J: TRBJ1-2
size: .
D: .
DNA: TGCGCCAGCAGCCAAGCCGAAGGGGCGTTTTATGGCTACACCTTC
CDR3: CASSQAEGAFYGYTF

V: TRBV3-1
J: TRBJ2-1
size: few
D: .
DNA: TGTGCCAGCAGCCAAGAGGCGTGGGGATACAATGAGCAGTTCTTC
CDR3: CASSQEAWGYNEQFF

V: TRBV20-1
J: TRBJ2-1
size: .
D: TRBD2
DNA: TGCAGTGCCAGCCCTCCGGGACTAGCTGGGGATGAGCAGTTCTTC
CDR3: CSASPPGLAGDEQFF

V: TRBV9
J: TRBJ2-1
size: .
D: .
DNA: TGTGCCAGCAGCGCGTTCGGGAGTGGCTCCTACAATGAGCAGTTCTTC
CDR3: CASSAFGSGSYNEQFF